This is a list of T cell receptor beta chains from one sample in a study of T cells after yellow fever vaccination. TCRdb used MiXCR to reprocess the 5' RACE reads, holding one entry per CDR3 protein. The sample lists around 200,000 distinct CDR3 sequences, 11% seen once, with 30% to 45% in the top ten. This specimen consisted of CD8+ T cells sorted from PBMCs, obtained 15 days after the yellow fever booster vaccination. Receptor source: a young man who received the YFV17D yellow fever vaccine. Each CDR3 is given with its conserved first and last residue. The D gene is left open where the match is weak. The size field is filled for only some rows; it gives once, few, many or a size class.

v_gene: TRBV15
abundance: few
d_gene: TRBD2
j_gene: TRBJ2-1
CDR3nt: TGTGCCACGCGGGGGTTGTCAAATGAGCAGTTCTTC
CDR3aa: CATRGLSNEQFF

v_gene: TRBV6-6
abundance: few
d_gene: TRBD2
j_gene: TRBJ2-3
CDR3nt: TGTGCCAGCCTCTCAGTCGTTGGTAGCGGGGGTACCACAGATACGCAGTATTTT
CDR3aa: CASLSVVGSGGTTDTQYF

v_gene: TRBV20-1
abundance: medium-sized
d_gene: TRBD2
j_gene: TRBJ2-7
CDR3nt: TGCAGTGCTAGGTCGAGCGGGGACTCCTACGAGCAGTACTTC
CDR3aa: CSARSSGDSYEQYF

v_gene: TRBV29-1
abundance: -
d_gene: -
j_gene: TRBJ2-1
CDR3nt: TGCAGCACCCCGGTCAGGTCCTCTTCCAATGAGCAGTTCTTC
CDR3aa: CSTPVRSSSNEQFF

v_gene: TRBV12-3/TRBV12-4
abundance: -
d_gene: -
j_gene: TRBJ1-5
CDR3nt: TGTGCCAGCAGTCGGCCGTTACAGCCCCAGCATTTT
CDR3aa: CASSRPLQPQHF

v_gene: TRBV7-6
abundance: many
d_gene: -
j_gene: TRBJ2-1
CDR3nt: TGTGCCAGCAGCTTAGGACAGTCGACCCCGTACAATGAGCAGTTCTTC
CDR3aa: CASSLGQSTPYNEQFF

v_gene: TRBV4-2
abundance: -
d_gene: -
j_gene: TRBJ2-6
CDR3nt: TGTGCCAGCAGTATCGACAGTACTTCTGGGGCCAACGTCCTGACTTTC
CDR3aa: CASSIDSTSGANVLTF

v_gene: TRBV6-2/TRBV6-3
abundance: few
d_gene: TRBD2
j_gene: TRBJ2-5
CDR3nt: TGTGCCAGCAGTTACGGGACTAGCGGGGGGGAAGAGACCCAGTACTTC
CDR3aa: CASSYGTSGGEETQYF

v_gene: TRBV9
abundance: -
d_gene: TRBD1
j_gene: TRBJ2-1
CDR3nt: TGTGCCAGCAGCGCTAGGAGAACAGGGGTTGACAATGAGCAGTTCTTC
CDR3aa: CASSARRTGVDNEQFF

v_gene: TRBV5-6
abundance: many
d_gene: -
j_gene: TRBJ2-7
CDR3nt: TGTGCCAGCAGCTTGCCGGCCGCAGGGCGTCACGAGCAGTACTTC
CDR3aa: CASSLPAAGRHEQYF

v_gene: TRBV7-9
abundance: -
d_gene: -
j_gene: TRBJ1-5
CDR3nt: TGTGCCAGCAGCCATACAGGGATAGAGCCCCAGCATTTT
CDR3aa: CASSHTGIEPQHF

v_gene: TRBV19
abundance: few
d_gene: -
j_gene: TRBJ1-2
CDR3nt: TGTGCCAGTAGTATAGATCAAGCGGACACGTCTTACTATGGCTACACCTTC
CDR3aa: CASSIDQADTSYYGYTF

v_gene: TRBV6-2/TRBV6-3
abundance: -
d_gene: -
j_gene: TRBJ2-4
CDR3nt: TGTGCCAGCAAAGGACGGAAAAACATTCAGTACTTC
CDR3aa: CASKGRKNIQYF

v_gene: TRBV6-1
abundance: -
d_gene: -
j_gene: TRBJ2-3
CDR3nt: TGTGCCAGCAGTGAAGTTGAGACAGATACGCAGTATTTT
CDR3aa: CASSEVETDTQYF

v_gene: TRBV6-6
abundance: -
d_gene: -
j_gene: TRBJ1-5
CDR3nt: TGTGCCAGCAGTTATTCCAGGGTCGATCAGCCCCAGCATTTT
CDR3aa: CASSYSRVDQPQHF

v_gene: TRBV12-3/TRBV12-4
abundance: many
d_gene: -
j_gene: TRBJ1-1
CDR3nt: TGTGCCAGCAGCTCCGCTACAGATAACACTGAAGCTTTCTTT
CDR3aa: CASSSATDNTEAFF

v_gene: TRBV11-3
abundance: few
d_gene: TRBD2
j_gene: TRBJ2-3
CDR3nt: TGTGCCAGCAGCACCCGGGGGGGCGGACCTGGTGGAGATACGCAGTATTTT
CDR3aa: CASSTRGGGPGGDTQYF

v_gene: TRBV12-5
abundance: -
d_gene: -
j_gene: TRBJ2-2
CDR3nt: TGTGCTAGTGGTTTGGTACTCCACAAGCCCGAAAACACCGGGGAGCTGTTTTTT
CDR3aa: CASGLVLHKPENTGELFF

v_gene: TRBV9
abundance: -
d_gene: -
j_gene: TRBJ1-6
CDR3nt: TGTGCCAGCAGCGTAGATCCGATTAATTCCCCCCTCCACTTT
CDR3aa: CASSVDPINSPLHF

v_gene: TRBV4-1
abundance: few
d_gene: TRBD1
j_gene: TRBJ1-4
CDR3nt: TGCGCCAGCAGCCAATCCGGAGGGACAGGGGAGTTATATGCTAATGAAAAACTGTTTTTT
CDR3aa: CASSQSGGTGELYANEKLFF

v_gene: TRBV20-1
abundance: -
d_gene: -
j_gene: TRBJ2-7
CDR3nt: TGCAGTGCCATTACAACAGGGAGCTCCTACGAGCAGTACTTC
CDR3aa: CSAITTGSSYEQYF

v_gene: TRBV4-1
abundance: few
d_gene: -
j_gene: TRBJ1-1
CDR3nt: TGCGCCAGCAGCCCAAGAGAATCCATGAACACTGAAGCTTTCTTT
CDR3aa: CASSPRESMNTEAFF

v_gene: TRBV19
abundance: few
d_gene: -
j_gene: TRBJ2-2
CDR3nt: TGTGCCACCCTCAAACGTGAAGGGGGGAGTGGCACCGGGGAGCTGTTTTTT
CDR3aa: CATLKREGGSGTGELFF

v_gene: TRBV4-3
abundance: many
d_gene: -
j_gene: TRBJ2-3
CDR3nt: TGCGCCAGCAGCCAAGATTTGGCTAGCACAGATACGCAGTATTTT
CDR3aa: CASSQDLASTDTQYF

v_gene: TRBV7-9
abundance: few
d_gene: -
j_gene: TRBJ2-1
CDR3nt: TGTGCCAGCAGTCTTCTCTCCAATGAGCAGTTCTTC
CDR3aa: CASSLLSNEQFF

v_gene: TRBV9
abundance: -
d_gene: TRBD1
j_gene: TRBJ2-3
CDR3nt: TGTGCCAGCAGCGGACTTGGGACAGGGGAGACAGATACGCAGTATTTT
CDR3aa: CASSGLGTGETDTQYF

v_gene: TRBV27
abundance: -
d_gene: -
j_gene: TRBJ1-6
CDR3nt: TGTGCCAGCAGTTTGGGTGTAGGGGGGGAACATTCACCCCTCCACTTT
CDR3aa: CASSLGVGGEHSPLHF

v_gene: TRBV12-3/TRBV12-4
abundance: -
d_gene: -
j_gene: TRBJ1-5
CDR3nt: TGTGCCAGCAGTCCCCGAGGGGTGTACGGCAATCAGCCCCAGCATTTT
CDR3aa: CASSPRGVYGNQPQHF

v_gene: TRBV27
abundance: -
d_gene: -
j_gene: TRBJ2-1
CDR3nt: TGTGCCAGCAGTTGGAGGTCAGAATCAAATGAGCAGTTCTTC
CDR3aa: CASSWRSESNEQFF

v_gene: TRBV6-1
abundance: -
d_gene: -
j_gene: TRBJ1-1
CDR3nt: TGTGCCATTTCGACAGGCCTCACTGAAGCTTTCTTT
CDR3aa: CAISTGLTEAFF

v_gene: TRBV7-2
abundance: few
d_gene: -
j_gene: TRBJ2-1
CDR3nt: TGTGCCACCCGAGTTAGTTGGGATGAGCAGTTCTTC
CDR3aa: CATRVSWDEQFF

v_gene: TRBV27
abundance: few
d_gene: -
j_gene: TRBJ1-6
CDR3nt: TGTGCCAGCAGTTTCACAGGTGACTCACCCCTCCACTTT
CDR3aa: CASSFTGDSPLHF

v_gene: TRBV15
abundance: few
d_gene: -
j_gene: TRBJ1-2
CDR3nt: TGTGCCACCAGCCCGATAGGGTCTAACTATGGCTACACCTTC
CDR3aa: CATSPIGSNYGYTF

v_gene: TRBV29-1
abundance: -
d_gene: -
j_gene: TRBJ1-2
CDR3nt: TGCAGCGTTGGGGCAGTCTATGGCTACACCTTC
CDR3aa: CSVGAVYGYTF

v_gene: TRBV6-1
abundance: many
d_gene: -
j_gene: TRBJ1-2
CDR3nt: TGTGCCAGCAGTGAAGTGTCCGGGTTTTCGACCTTC
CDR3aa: CASSEVSGFSTF

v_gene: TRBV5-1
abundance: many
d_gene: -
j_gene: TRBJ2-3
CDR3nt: TGCGCCAGCAGCACTGGCGGCCTAGCGAGAGATACGCAGTATTTT
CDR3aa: CASSTGGLARDTQYF

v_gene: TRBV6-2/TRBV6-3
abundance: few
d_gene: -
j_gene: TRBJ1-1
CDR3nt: TGTGCCAGCTCAAAGACTGGTTTAGTGAACACTGAAGCTTTCTTT
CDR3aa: CASSKTGLVNTEAFF

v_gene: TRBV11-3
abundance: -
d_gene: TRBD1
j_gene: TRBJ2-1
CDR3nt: TGTGCCAGCAGCGGGAGAGAGGGGGCCCATGAGCAGTTCTTC
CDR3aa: CASSGREGAHEQFF

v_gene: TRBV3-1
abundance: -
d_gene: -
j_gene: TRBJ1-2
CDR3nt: TGTGCCAGCAGCCAAGATCGTGTGGGAGGGGCAGGGGACTATGGCTACACCTTC
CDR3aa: CASSQDRVGGAGDYGYTF

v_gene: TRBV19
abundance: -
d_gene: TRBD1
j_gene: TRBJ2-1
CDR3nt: TGTGCCAGTAGTCCGAGGACAGGGAATTGGGATGAGCAGTTCTTC
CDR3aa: CASSPRTGNWDEQFF

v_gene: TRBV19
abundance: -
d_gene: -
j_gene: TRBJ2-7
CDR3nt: TGTGCCAGTAGTATTGCCTCATATCCATACGAGCAGTACTTC
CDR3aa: CASSIASYPYEQYF

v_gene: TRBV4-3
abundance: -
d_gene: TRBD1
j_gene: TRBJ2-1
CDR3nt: TGCGCCAGCAGCCGGGCAGACAGGGGGCGTCGTAATGAGCAGTTCTTC
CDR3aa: CASSRADRGRRNEQFF

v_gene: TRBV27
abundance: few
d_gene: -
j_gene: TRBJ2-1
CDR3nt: TGTGCCAGCAGTATTGGGGCGAACAATGAGCAGTTCTTC
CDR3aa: CASSIGANNEQFF

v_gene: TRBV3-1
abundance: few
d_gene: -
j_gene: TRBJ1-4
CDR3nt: TGTGCCAGCAGCCAAGTTTCAGGAGACTTAGCGAATGAAAAACTGTTTTTT
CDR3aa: CASSQVSGDLANEKLFF

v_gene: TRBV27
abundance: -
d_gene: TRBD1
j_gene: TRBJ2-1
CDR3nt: TGTGCCAGCAGGGGACAGGGGGAAATCAATGAGCAGTTCTTC
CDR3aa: CASRGQGEINEQFF

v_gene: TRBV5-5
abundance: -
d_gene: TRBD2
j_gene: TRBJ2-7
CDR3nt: TGTGCCAGCAGCTCGTACGGACTAGCGGGCTACGAGCAGTACTTC
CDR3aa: CASSSYGLAGYEQYF

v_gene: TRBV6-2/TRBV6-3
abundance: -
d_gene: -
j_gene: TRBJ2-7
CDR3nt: TGTGCCAGCTTACGACTAGGCGGCTCCTACGAGCAGTACTTC
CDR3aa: CASLRLGGSYEQYF